What follows is one T cell receptor beta chain and its context. Antigen unknown. Profiling relied on immunoSEQ multiplex PCR, and the TCRdb table lists in-frame clones only, not all of them. The sample has over 80,000 clones; around 87% are singletons. No infections or other immune events were documented during collection. The data were obtained in a study of identifying expanded T cells in peripheral blood. Study results and limitations: Differentially abundant clones: 1 to 1.5 between replicates, about 15 at roughly 2 weeks, less than 25 at four. Variance in clone template counts between approximately 2-week samples significantly increased with total template count across all healthy donors.

CDR1 is MGHRA, CDR2 YSYEKL, per germline. The CDR3 totals 15 residues. The trim removed 7 bases at V and 7 bases at J, leaving 7 bases unmatched. The chain links TRBV4-1 to TRBJ1-6; 10 bases align to TRBD1. This TCR was sampled from a person aged 18 to 75 in good health. The sequenced material came from blood. The CDR3 loop reads CASTWEGQGNSPLHF. The CDR3 DNA is TGCGCCAGCACCTGGGAGGGACAGGGGAATTCACCCCTCCACTTT.